This TCR beta chain came from a study of identical twins. General study findings and limits: Beta out-of-frame sequences displayed a weaker excess of sharing between twins.

This clonotype was seen only a few times. Its antigen remains unidentified. Germline CDR1 and CDR2: SGHRS and YFSETQ. Trimming cost V 0 bases and J 5 bases, with 11 bases left between them. There are 14 residues in the CDR3. TCRdb re-analysed the 5' RACE reads in MiXCR, keeping a single row per CDR3 protein. The sample carries about 1.7 million distinct CDR3 sequences, around 33% recorded once. V is TRBV5-1 and J is TRBJ1-1; D remains ambiguous. The specimen was cord blood. The receptor was derived from a newborn girl in good health. In nucleotides, the CDR3 is TGCGCCAGCAGCTTGGCCGCAGGCCTTACTGAAGCTTTCTTT. Amino acid sequence: CASSLAAGLTEAFF.